The entry below describes one T cell receptor beta chain. The data belong to a study of blood T cell repertoires in COVID-19. Clones were sequenced by immunoSEQ multiplex PCR, and TCRdb holds only the in-frame ones, with some missing. The repertoire holds roughly 140,000 clones, with around 83% as singletons. Trimming took 3 bases from V and 0 from J; bases not matched to a gene: 13. Germline loops: CDR1 LNHNV, CDR2 YYDKDF (reference sequence). The CDR3 is made up of 20 amino acids. Material: peripheral blood. The rearrangement uses TRBV15 and TRBJ1-5, with 11 bases matching TRBD1. The receptor was isolated from a woman between 45 and 65 years old with acute or convalescent COVID-19. The CDR3 DNA reads TGTGCCACCAGCAGTGCAATTTGGACAGGGGGCTCACATAGCAATCAGCCCCAGCATTTT. It yields the protein CATSSAIWTGGSHSNQPQHF.